Listed here is a single T cell receptor beta chain. CD8+ and CD4+ T cells from blood underwent TCR beta sequencing. The patients with Susac syndrome were individuals who fulfilled the recently defined diagnostic criteria for disease that was either definite or probable. With 6 bases clipped from V and 1 base from J, the junction kept 7 bases outside the gene matches. CDR3 size: 14 residues. The germline CDR1 and CDR2 sequences are DFQATT and SNEGSKA (reference sequence). A quantity of roughly 0.5 to 1 ug RNA underwent reverse transcription using random hexamers. TCR beta CDR3 was amplified by immunoSEQ covering 54 Vbeta and 13 Jbeta. Each CDR3 protein gets one entry after TCRdb re-called the immunoSEQ multiplex PCR reads with MiXCR. Among about 240,000 distinct CDR3 sequences listed, about 95% were seen once. The data were obtained in a study of CD8 T cells in Susac syndrome.

This sequence originates from a human donor with Susac syndrome. The chain couples TRBV20-1 to TRBJ1-1; 8 positions match TRBD1. Sequencing used CD4+ T cells from PBMCs. CDR3 residues: CSAHPGQGNTEAFF. CDR3 bases: TGCAGTGCCCACCCCGGACAGGGGAACACTGAAGCTTTCTTT.